This TCR beta chain was sequenced during a study of T-cell reconstitution after alpha-beta-depleted transplantation in children. Unique molecular identifiers were incorporated when the TCRbeta library was constructed. Using its own MiXCR run on the PCR reads, TCRdb lists one record per CDR3 protein. The sample consists of about 600,000 distinct CDR3 sequences, 23% of them appearing once. Germline lookup yields CDR1 SGHTS and CDR2 YDEGEE. The CDR3 sequence is 11 residues long. The V end lost 0 bases, the J end lost 16 bases, and 11 bases lay between the germline ends. The receptor comes from a boy under two years old who had a stem cell transplant for acute myeloid leukemia, so the T cells may come from the graft donor. Source: PBMCs, mostly from graft donor cells, taken 360 days after TCRalphabeta/CD19-depleted stem cell transplant. This sequence joins TRBV5-8 and TRBJ2-1; no reliable D call. CDR3 coding DNA: TGTGCCAGCAGCTTGGTTCGTACGCCTTTCTTC. This translates into CASSLVRTPFF.